This T cell receptor beta chain emerged from a study of spatial heterogeneity in lung cancer. Study as a whole: Detection of beta-chain sequences consistently exceeded that of alpha-chain sequences.

Points from the study as a whole: The study found ubiquitous expanded tumor TCRs in blood more at resection than follow-up.

Time point defined: sample taken at primary tumor resection. Whole RNA was taken from tumor, nontumor lung or frozen PBMC; it was then sequenced unsorted. The CDR3 is made up of 12 amino acids. Germline V gene data show CDR1 as MDHEN and CDR2 as SYDVKM. V shed 6 bases and J 10 bases; nucleotides not matched to a gene: 7. TCRdb reanalysed the 5' RACE reads using MiXCR and keeps one entry per CDR3 protein. This sample carries more than 50,000 distinct CDR3 sequences, roughly 6.5% of them seen once, and the ten largest clones take approximately 2.6%. This clonotype was found a few times. The antigen remains undetermined.

Sample: PBMCs, taken at surgery. The chain has TRBV28 and TRBJ2-3; TRBD2 matches at 7 bases. This receptor was taken from a female donor with early-stage non-small cell lung cancer. For the CDR3, the DNA is TGTGCCAGCAGCTCCAGCGGACTAGCGCAGTATTTT. It translates to CASSSSGLAQYF.